Described below is a single T cell receptor beta chain sequence and its context. This sample was taken from a study of cytotoxic CD8 clonotypes in ibrutinib-treated CLL. Assay used: immunoSEQ multiplex PCR; TCRdb lists only in-frame clones, some missing. The data show roughly 50,000 clones, about three fifths seen once. Trimming stripped 0 bases from V and 0 bases from J, with 8 bases between. CDR3 length: 16 residues. The germline CDR1 and CDR2 sequences are MNHNS and SASEGT. The rearrangement uses TRBV6-1 and TRBJ1-4; the D gene is possibly TRBD1 (5 bases). Sequenced here: PBMCs, sampled after 24 months of ibrutinib treatment. The sequence derives from a human donor with chronic lymphocytic leukemia. This chain's CDR3 is CASSEAGLATNEKLFF. CDR3 nucleotide sequence: TGTGCCAGCAGTGAAGCGGGACTAGCAACTAATGAAAAACTGTTTTTT.